The clone carrying this T cell receptor beta chain occurred a few times. Its specificity is not known. From the RT-PCR reads, TCRdb called clonotypes with MiXCR, one entry per CDR3 protein. The sample shows some 800,000 distinct CDR3 sequences, approximately 21% of them seen only once. The sample belongs to a study of response to subunit inactivated influenza vaccine. Whole-study results and caveats: Few new T cells, the authors suggested, are recruited by each seasonal influenza vaccination.

V lost 5 bases, J lost 0 bases, and 16 bases lay in between. The CDR3 totals 16 residues. Germline CDR1 reads SGHTA; CDR2 reads FQGNSA. The sample here was PBMCs from blood, taken roughly 5 days after vaccination. The chain couples TRBV7-2 to TRBJ1-1; TRBD1 is a possible D gene (6 bases). This TCR derives from a man aged 45-65 years who received an inactivated influenza vaccine. The CDR3 DNA is TGTGCCAGCAGCACAGGACAGATATATTTGAACACTGAAGCTTTCTTT. This gives the protein CASSTGQIYLNTEAFF.